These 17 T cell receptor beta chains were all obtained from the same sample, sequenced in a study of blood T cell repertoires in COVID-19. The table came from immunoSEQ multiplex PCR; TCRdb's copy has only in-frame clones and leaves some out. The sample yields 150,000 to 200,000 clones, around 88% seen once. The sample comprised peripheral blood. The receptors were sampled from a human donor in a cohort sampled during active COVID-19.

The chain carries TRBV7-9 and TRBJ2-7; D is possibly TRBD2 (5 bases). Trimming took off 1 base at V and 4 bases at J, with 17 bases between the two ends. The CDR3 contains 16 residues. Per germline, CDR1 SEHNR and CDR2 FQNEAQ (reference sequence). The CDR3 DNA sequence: TGTGCCAGCAGCTTAGGAGAGGGCGCGGCCCTTTACGAGCAGTACTTC. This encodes CASSLGEGAALYEQYF.

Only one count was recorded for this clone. The CDR3 nucleotides are TGTGCCAGCAGCCCCGGGGACATTTTCTACGAGCAGTACTTC. Amino acid sequence: CASSPGDIFYEQYF. This chain joins TRBV28 and TRBJ2-7, with D possibly being TRBD1 (6 bases). CDR1 is MDHEN and CDR2 is SYDVKM in the germline V gene. V was cut by 6 bases and J by 3 bases, with 15 bases left in between. The CDR3 is 14 amino acids.

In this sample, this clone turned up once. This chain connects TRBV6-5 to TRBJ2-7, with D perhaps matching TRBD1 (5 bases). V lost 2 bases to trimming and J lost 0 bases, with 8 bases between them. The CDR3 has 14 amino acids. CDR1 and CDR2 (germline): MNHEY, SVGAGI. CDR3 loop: CASSYGQGSYEQYF. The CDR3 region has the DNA TGTGCCAGCAGTTACGGGCAGGGCTCCTACGAGCAGTACTTC.

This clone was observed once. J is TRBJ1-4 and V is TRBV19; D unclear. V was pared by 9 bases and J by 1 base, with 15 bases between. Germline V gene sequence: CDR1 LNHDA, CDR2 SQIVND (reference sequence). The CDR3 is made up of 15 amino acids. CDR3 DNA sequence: TGTGCCAGCCAAGCTAAGAGATTAACTAATGAAAAACTGTTTTTT. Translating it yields CASQAKRLTNEKLFF.

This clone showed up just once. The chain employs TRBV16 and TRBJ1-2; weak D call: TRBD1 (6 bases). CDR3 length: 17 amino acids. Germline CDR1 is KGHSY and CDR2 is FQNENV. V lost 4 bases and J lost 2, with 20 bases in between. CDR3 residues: CASSPPFWDTRNYGYTF. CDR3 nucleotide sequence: TGTGCCAGCAGCCCCCCCTTTTGGGACACCCGCAACTATGGCTACACCTTC.

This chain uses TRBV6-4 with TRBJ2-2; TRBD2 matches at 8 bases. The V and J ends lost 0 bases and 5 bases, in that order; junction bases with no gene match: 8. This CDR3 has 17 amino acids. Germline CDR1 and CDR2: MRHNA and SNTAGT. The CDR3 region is CASSDSKAGVNTGELFF. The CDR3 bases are TGTGCCAGCAGTGACTCGAAAGCGGGAGTAAATACCGGGGAGCTGTTTTTT.

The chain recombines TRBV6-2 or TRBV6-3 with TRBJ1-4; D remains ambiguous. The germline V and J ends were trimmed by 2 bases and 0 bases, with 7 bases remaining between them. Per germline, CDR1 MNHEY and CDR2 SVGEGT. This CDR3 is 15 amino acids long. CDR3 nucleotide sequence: TGTGCCAGCAGTTACGTCGGTGCAACTAATGAAAAACTGTTTTTT. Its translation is CASSYVGATNEKLFF.

The CDR3 coding sequence is TGTGCCAGCAGCTTCCAACCGACAGGCTGGACGAACACCGGGGAGCTGTTTTTT. This translates into CASSFQPTGWTNTGELFF. This chain uses TRBV5-8 with TRBJ2-2; TRBD1 might be the D (6 bases). The CDR3 runs to 18 residues. The V gene's germline CDR1 is SGHTS and CDR2 YDEGEE. The germline V and J ends were trimmed by 2 bases and 0 bases, with 17 bases remaining between them.

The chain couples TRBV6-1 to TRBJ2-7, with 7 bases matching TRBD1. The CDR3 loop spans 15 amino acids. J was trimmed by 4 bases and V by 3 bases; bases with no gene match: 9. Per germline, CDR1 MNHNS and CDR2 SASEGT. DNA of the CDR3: TGTGCCAGCAGTGATCCGGGACAGTTGGGTTACGAGCAGTACTTC. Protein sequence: CASSDPGQLGYEQYF.

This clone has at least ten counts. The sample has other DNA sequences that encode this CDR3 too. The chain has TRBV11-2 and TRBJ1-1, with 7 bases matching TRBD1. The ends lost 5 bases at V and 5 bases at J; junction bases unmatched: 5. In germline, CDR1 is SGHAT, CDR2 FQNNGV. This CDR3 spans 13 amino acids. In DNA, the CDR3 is TGTGCCAGCAGCCCAGACAGGGATACTGAAGCTTTCTTT. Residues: CASSPDRDTEAFF.

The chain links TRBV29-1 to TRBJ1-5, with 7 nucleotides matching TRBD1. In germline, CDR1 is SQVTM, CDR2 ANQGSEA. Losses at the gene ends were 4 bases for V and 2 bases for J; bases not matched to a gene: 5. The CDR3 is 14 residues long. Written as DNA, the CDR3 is TGCAGCGTTGCACAGGGGCACGGCAATCAGCCCCAGCATTTT. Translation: CSVAQGHGNQPQHF.

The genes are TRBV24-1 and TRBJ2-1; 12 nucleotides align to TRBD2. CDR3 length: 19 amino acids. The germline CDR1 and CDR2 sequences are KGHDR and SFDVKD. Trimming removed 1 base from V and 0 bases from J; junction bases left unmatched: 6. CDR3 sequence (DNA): TGTGCCACCAGTGATTTTCCTAGCGGGAGGGCCGGCTCCTACAATGAGCAGTTCTTC. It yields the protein CATSDFPSGRAGSYNEQFF.

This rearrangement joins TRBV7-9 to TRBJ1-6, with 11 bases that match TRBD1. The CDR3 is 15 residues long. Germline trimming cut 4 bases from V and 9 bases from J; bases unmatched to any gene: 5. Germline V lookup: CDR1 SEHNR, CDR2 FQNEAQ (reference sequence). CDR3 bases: TGTGCCAGCAGCTCCTGGACAGGGGGCGGTTCACCCCTCCACTTT. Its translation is CASSSWTGGGSPLHF.

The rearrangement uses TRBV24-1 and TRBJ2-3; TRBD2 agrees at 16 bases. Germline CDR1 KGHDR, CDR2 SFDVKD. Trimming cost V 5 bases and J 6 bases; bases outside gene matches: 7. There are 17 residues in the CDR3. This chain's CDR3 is CATSAPGTSGRADTQYF. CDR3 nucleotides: TGTGCCACCAGTGCCCCCGGGACTAGCGGGAGGGCGGATACGCAGTATTTT.

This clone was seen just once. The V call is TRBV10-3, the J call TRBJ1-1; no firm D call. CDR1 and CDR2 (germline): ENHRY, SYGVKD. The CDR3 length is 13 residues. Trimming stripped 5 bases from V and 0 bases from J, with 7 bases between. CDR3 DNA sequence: TGTGCCATCAGTAGAACTATGAACACTGAAGCTTTCTTT. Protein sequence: CAISRTMNTEAFF.

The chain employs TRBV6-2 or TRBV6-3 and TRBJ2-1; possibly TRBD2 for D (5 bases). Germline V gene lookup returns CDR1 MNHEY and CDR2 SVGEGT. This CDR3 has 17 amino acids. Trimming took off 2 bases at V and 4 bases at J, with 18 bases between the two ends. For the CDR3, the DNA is TGTGCCAGCAGTTACCCGCCTACTAGTGCCCTATACAATGAGCAGTTCTTC. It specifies CASSYPPTSALYNEQFF.

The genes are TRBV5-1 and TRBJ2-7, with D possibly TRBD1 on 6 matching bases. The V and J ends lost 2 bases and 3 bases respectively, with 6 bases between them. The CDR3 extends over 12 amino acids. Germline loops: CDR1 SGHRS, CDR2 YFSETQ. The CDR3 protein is CASSLQGYEQYF. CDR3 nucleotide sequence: TGCGCCAGCAGCTTACAGGGCTACGAGCAGTACTTC.